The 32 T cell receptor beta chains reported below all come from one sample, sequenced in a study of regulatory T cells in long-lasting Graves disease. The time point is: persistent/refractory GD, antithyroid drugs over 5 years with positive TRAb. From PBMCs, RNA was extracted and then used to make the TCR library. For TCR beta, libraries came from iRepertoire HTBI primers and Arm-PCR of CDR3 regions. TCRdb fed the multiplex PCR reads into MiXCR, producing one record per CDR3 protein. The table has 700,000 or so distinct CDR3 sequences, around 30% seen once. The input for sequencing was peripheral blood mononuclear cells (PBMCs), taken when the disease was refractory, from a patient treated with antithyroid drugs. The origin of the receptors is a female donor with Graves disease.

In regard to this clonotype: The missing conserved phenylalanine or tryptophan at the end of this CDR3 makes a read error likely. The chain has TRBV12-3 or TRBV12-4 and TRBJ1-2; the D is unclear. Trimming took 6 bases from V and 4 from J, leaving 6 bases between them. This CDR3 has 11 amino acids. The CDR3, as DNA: TGTGCCAGCAGCTTGAGCTATGGCTACACCATC. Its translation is CASSLSYGYTI.

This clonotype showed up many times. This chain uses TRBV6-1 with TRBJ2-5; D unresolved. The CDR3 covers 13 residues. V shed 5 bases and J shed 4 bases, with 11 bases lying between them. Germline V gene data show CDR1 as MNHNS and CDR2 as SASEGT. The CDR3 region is CASSLLGSETQYF. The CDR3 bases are TGTGCCAGCAGTCTGCTCGGTTCAGAGACCCAGTACTTC.

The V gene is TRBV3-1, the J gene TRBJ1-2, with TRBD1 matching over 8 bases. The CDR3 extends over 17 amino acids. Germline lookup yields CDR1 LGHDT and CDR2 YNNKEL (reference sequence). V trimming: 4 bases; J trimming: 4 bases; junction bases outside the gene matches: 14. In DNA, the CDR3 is TGTGCCAGCAGCCGAGGAACAGGGGGATCCAAAGGCTATGGCTACACCTTC. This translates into CASSRGTGGSKGYGYTF. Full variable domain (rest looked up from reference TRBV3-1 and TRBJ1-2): DTAVSQTPKYLVTQMGNDKSIKCEQNLGHDTMYWYKQDSKKFLKIMFSYNNKELIINETVPNRFSPKSPDKAHLNLHINSLELGDSAVYFCASSRGTGGSKGYGYTFGSGTRLTVV.

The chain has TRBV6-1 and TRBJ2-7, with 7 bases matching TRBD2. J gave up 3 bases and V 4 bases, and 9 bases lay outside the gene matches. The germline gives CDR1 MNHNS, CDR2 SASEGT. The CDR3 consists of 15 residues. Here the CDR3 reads CASSAYPGLNYEQYF. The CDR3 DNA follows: TGTGCCAGCAGTGCATACCCGGGACTAAACTACGAGCAGTACTTC.

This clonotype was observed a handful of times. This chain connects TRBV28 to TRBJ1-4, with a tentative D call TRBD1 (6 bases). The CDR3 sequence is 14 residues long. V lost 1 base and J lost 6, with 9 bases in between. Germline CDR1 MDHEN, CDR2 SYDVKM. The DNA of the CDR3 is TGTGCCAGCAGTTTATCAGGGGAGTATGAAAAACTGTTTTTT. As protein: CASSLSGEYEKLFF. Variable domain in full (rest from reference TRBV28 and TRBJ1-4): DVKVTQSSRYLVKRTGEKVFLECVQDMDHENMFWYRQDPGLGLRLIYFSYDVKMKEKGDIPEGYSVSREKKERFSLILESASTNQTSMYLCASSLSGEYEKLFFGSGTQLSVL.

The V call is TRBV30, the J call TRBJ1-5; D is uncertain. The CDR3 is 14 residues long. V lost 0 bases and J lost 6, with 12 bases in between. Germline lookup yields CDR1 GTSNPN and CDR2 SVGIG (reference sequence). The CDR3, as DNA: TGTGCCTGGAGTGTAACCAGGCGAGGTCAGCCCCAGCATTTT. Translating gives CAWSVTRRGQPQHF.

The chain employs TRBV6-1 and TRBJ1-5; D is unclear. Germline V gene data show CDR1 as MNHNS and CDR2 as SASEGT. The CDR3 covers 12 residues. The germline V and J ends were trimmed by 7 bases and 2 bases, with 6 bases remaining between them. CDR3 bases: TGTGCCAGCACTGATGGCAATCAGCCCCAGCATTTT. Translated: CASTDGNQPQHF.

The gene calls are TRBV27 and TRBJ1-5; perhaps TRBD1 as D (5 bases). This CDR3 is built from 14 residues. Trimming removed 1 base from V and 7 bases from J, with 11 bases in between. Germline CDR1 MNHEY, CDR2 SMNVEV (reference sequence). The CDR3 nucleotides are TGTGCCAGCAGTTTATTCCGGGGGTGGCAGCCCCAGCATTTT. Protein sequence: CASSLFRGWQPQHF.

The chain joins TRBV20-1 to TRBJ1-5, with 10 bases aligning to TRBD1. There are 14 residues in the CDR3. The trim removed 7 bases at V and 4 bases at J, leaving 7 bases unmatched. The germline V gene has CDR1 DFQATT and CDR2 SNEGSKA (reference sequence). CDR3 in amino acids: CSVLGQGGNQPQHF. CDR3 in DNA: TGCAGTGTCCTCGGACAGGGGGGGAATCAGCCCCAGCATTTT.

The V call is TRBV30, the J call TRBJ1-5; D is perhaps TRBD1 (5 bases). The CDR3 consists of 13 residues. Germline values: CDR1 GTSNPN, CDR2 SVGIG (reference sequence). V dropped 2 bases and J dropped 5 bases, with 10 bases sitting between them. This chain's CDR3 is CAWSKRGDQPQHF. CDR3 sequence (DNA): TGTGCCTGGAGTAAGCGGGGGGATCAGCCCCAGCATTTT.

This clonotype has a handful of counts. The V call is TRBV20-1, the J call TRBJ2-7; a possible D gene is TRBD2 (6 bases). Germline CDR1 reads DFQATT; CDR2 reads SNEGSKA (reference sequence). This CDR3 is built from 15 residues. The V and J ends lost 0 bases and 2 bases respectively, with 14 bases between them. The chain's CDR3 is CSARDLGGAAYEQYF. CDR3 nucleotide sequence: TGCAGTGCTAGAGATCTGGGGGGAGCAGCCTACGAGCAGTACTTC.

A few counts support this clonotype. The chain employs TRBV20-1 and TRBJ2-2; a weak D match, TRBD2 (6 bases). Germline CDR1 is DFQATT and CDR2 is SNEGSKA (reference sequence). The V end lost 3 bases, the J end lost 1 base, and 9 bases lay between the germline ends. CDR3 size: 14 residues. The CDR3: CSARTGRNTGELFF. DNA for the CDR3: TGCAGTGCTAGGACCGGGAGGAACACCGGGGAGCTGTTTTTT.

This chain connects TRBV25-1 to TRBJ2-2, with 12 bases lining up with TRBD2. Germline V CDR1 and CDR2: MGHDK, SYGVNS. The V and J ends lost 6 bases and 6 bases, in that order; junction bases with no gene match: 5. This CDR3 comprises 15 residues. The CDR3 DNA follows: TGTGCCAGCAGAGCTTGGACTAGCGGGGCCGGGGAGCTGTTTTTT. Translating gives CASRAWTSGAGELFF.

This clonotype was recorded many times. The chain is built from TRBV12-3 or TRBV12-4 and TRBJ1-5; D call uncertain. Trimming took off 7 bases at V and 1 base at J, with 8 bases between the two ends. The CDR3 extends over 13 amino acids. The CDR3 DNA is TGTGCCAGCACCCTCGGAAGCAATCAGCCCCAGCATTTT. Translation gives CASTLGSNQPQHF.

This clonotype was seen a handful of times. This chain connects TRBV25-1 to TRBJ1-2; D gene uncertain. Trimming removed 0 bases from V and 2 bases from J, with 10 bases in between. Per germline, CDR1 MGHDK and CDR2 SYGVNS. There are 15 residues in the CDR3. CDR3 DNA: TGTGCCAGCAGTGAATATGGCAGCGAGAACTATGGCTACACCTTC. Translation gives CASSEYGSENYGYTF.

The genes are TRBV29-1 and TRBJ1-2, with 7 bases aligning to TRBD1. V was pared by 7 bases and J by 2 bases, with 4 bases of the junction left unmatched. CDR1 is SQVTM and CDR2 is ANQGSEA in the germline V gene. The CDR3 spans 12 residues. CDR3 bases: TGCAGCGGGGAGACAGGGAACTATGGCTACACCTTC. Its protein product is CSGETGNYGYTF.

The CDR3 loop is CASSQSTVGRGASYEQYF. The CDR3 DNA reads TGTGCCAGCAGCCAATCGACCGTCGGCAGGGGGGCGAGCTACGAGCAGTACTTC. This chain links TRBV16 with TRBJ2-7, with D maybe TRBD1 (7 bases). This CDR3 has 18 amino acids. V was cut by 0 bases and J by 3 bases, with 21 bases left in between. In germline, CDR1 is KGHSY, CDR2 FQNENV.

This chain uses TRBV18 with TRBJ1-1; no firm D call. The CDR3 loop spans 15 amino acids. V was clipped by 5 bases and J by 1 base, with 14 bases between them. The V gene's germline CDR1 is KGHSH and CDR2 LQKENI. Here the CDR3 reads CASSESGPKNTEAFF. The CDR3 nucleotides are TGTGCCAGCTCAGAGTCCGGACCGAAGAACACTGAAGCTTTCTTT. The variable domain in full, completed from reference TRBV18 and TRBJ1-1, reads NAGVMQNPRHLVRRRGQEARLRCSPMKGHSHVYWYRQLPEEGLKFMVYLQKENIIDESGMPKERFSAEFPKEGPSILRIQQVVRGDSAAYFCASSESGPKNTEAFFGQGTRLTVV.

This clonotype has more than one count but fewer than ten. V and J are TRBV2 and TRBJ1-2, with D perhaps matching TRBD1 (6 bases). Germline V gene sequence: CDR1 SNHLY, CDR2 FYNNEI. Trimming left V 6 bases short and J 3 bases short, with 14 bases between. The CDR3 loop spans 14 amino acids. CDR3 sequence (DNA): TGTGCCAGCAGCGAGAACAGGGATCACTATGGCTACACCTTC. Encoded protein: CASSENRDHYGYTF.

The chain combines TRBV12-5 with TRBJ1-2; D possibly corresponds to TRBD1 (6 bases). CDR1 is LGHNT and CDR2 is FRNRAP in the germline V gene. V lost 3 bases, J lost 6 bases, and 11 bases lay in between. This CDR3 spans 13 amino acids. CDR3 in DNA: TGTGCTAGTGGTTTCGGGACATTGGATGGCTACACCTTC. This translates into CASGFGTLDGYTF.

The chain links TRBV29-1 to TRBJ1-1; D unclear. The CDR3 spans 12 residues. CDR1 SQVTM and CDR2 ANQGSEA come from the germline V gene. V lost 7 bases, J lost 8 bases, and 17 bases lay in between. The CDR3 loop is CSANRAGWEAFF. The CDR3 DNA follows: TGCAGCGCCAATCGGGCGGGGTGGGAAGCTTTCTTT.

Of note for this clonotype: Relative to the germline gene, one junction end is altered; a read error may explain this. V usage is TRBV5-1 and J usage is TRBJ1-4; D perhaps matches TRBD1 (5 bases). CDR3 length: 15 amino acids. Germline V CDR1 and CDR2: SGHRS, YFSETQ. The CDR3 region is CTSSDTRQNNEKLFF. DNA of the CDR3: TGCACCAGCAGCGACACACGACAGAATAATGAAAAACTGTTTTTT.

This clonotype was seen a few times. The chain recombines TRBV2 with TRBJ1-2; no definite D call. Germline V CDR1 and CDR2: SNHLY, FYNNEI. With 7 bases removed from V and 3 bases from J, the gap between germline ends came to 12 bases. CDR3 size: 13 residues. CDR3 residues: CASNPGPHYGYTF. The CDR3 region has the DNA TGTGCCAGCAACCCTGGGCCTCACTATGGCTACACCTTC.

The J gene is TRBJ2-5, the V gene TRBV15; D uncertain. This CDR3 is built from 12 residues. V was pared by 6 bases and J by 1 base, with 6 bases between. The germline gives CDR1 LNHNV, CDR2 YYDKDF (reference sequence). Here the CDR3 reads CATRGSQETQYF. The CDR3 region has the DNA TGTGCCACCAGGGGAAGCCAAGAGACCCAGTACTTC.

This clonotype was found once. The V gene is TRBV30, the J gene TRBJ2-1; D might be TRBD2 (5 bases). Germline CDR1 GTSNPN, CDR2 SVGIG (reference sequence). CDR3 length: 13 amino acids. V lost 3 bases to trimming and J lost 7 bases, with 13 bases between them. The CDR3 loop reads CAWSSLRENEQFF. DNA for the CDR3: TGTGCCTGGAGCAGCTTGAGGGAGAATGAGCAGTTCTTC. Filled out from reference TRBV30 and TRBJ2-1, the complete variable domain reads SQTIHQWPATLVQPVGSPLSLECTVEGTSNPNLYWYRQAAGRGLQLLFYSVGIGQISSEVPQNLSASRPQDRQFILSSKKLLLSDSGFYLCAWSSLRENEQFFGPGTRLTVL.

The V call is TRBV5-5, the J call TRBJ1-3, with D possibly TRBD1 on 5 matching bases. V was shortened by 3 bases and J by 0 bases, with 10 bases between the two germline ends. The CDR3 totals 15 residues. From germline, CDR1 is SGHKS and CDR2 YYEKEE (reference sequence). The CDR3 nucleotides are TGTGCCAGCAGCTCGACAGTTACCTCTGGAAACACCATATATTTT. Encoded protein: CASSSTVTSGNTIYF.

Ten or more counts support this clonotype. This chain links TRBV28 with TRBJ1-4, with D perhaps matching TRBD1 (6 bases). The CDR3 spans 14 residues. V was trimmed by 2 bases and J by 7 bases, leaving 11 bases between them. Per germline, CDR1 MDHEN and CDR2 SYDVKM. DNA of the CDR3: TGTGCCAGCAGTTTAGACCAGGGGCGTGAAAAACTGTTTTTT. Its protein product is CASSLDQGREKLFF. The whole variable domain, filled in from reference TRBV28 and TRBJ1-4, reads DVKVTQSSRYLVKRTGEKVFLECVQDMDHENMFWYRQDPGLGLRLIYFSYDVKMKEKGDIPEGYSVSREKKERFSLILESASTNQTSMYLCASSLDQGREKLFFGSGTQLSVL.

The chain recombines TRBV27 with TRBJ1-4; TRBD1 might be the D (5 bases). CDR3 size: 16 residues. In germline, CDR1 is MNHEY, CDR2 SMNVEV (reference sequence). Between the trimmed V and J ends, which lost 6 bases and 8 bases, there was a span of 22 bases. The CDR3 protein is CASRRAGTQLSEKLFF. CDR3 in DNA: TGTGCCAGCAGGCGCGCCGGGACTCAACTCTCCGAAAAACTGTTTTTT.

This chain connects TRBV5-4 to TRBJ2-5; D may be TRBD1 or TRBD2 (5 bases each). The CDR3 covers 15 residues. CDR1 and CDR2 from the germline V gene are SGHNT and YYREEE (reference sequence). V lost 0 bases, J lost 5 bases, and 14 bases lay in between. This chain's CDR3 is CASSLADGGRETQYF. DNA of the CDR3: TGTGCCAGCAGCTTGGCCGATGGGGGTCGGGAGACCCAGTACTTC.

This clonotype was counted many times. Here the CDR3 reads CASGWGDSRTEAFF. As DNA, the CDR3 is TGTGCTAGTGGTTGGGGGGACAGTCGCACTGAAGCTTTCTTT. The rearrangement links TRBV12-5 to TRBJ1-1; 7 positions match TRBD1. The CDR3 runs to 14 residues. CDR1 is LGHNT and CDR2 is FRNRAP in the germline V gene. The V gene end was trimmed by 4 bases and the J gene end by 4 bases; junction bases not matched to a gene: 6.

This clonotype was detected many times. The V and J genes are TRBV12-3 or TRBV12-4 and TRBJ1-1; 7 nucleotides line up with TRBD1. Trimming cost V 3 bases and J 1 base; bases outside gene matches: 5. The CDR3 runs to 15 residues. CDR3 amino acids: CASSFEGGWNTEAFF. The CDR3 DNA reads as TGTGCCAGCAGTTTCGAAGGGGGCTGGAACACTGAAGCTTTCTTT.

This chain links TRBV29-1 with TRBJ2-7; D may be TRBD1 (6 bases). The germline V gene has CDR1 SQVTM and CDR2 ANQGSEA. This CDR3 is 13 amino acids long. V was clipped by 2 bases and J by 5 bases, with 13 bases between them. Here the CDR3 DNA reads TGCAGCGTTGAACGTCGCAGGGGCAACGAGCAGTACTTC. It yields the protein CSVERRRGNEQYF.